One T cell receptor beta chain is described in this entry. These data belong to a study of memory CD4+ T cells and cytomegalovirus serostatus. Study information: Donors were healthy Belgian adults, 10 or so CMV seropositive and about two dozen seronegative.

The V gene's germline CDR1 is MDHEN and CDR2 SYDVKM. The J segment lost 0 bases and the V segment lost 6 bases, leaving 4 bases of the junction unmatched. This CDR3 comprises 15 residues. Single viable CD3+CD4+CD8-CD45RO+ cells were sorted as the memory CD4+ T cells. CMV serostatus came from serum IgG against pp150, pp28, p38, p52. The table came from immunoSEQ multiplex PCR; TCRdb's copy has only in-frame clones and leaves some out. The table shows about 50,000 clones, with 82% occurring only once. Sequenced material: memory CD4+ T cells from blood. The source of this sequence is an adult in good health and CMV-seronegative. V gene TRBV28 combines with J gene TRBJ2-2; 7 nucleotides line up with TRBD1. Written as DNA, the CDR3 is TGTGCCAGCAGAAAACAGGGGACGAACACCGGGGAGCTGTTTTTT. Its protein is CASRKQGTNTGELFF.